A selection of T cell receptor beta chains follows, all from one sample in a study of blood T cell repertoires in COVID-19. Some clones are missing from TCRdb's copy, which holds only in-frame ones; the method was immunoSEQ multiplex PCR. The sample shows around 300,000 clones, 85% to 90% of them seen only once. The source material was PBMCs or T cells enriched from blood (not recorded which). The receptors were sampled from a woman between 18 and 30 years old who had recovered from COVID-19. Each CDR3 is given with its conserved first and last residue. Each record gives: CDR3 protein, J gene, V gene, D gene. A D gene is named only where the DNA matches it firmly.

cdr3_aa: CAIKGLAEQETQYF
j_call: TRBJ2-5
v_call: TRBV10-3
d_call: TRBD2

cdr3_aa: CASSFRGGNTIYF
j_call: TRBJ1-3
v_call: TRBV28
d_call: NA

cdr3_aa: CASSSATGDSQPQHF
j_call: TRBJ1-5
v_call: TRBV6-2/TRBV6-3
d_call: TRBD1

cdr3_aa: CASSTPGRGWQETQYF
j_call: TRBJ2-5
v_call: TRBV19
d_call: NA

cdr3_aa: CASSHARGQGRYGYTF
j_call: TRBJ1-2
v_call: TRBV4-2
d_call: TRBD1

cdr3_aa: CASSPLGGGLQPQHF
j_call: TRBJ1-5
v_call: TRBV27
d_call: TRBD1

cdr3_aa: CASSQRGSYEQYF
j_call: TRBJ2-7
v_call: TRBV3-1/TRBV3-2
d_call: TRBD2

cdr3_aa: CASSAGLAGVNEQFF
j_call: TRBJ2-1
v_call: TRBV6-4
d_call: TRBD2

cdr3_aa: CASSSPDEAGGDTQYF
j_call: TRBJ2-3
v_call: TRBV5-4
d_call: TRBD2

cdr3_aa: CASSFGGGGYTF
j_call: TRBJ1-2
v_call: TRBV5-4
d_call: NA

cdr3_aa: CASSEDPFRADTQYF
j_call: TRBJ2-3
v_call: TRBV6-1
d_call: NA

cdr3_aa: CASSLSLTGELFF
j_call: TRBJ2-2
v_call: TRBV11-3
d_call: NA

cdr3_aa: CASSMGQGDLYEQYF
j_call: TRBJ2-7
v_call: TRBV19
d_call: TRBD1

cdr3_aa: CSASRGYEQYF
j_call: TRBJ2-7
v_call: TRBV20-1
d_call: NA

cdr3_aa: CASRIRGTSGTEAQYF
j_call: TRBJ2-5
v_call: TRBV13
d_call: TRBD2

cdr3_aa: CAISESGAGHGYTF
j_call: TRBJ1-2
v_call: TRBV10-3
d_call: NA

cdr3_aa: CASTRAGHTIYF
j_call: TRBJ1-3
v_call: TRBV11-2
d_call: NA